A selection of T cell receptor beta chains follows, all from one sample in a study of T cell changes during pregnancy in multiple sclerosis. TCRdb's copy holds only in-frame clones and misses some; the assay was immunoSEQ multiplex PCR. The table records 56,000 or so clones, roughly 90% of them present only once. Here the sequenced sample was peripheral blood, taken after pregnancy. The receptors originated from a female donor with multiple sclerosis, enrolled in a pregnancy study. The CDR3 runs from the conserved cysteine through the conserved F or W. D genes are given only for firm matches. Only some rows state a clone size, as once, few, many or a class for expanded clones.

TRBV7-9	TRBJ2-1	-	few	TGTGCCAGCAGTACCAGTCTAGCGTTCTACAATGAGCAGTTCTTC	CASSTSLAFYNEQFF
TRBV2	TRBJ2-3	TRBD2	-	TGTGCCAGCAGCACAACCGGGACTAGCGGGGGGACGGTAGAAGCAGATACGCAGTATTTT	CASSTTGTSGGTVEADTQYF
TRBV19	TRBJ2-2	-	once	TGTGCCAGTAGCAGGGAAAGGGGACAGAACACCGGGGAGCTGTTTTTT	CASSRERGQNTGELFF
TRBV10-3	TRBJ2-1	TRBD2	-	TGTGCCGTCCGACCGGGACTAGAGACCTACAATGAGCAGTTCTTC	CAVRPGLETYNEQFF
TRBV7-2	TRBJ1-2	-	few	TGTGCCAGCAGGTTAAAACACGGACAGCTTAACTATGGCTACACCTTC	CASRLKHGQLNYGYTF
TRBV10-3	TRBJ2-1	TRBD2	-	TGTGCCATCAGTGAGGGCGCTAGCGGGGGGAGCTCCTACAATGAGCAGTTCTTC	CAISEGASGGSSYNEQFF
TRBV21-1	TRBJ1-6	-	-	TGTGCCAGCAGCACCCGGGACAGGGTTAATTCACCCCTCCACTTT	CASSTRDRVNSPLHF
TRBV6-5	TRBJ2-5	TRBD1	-	TGTGCCAGCAGGGGGACAGTCCAAGAGACCCAGTACTTC	CASRGTVQETQYF
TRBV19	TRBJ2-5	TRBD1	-	TGTGCCAGTAGGCTGACAGGGATCGTTGGGACCCAGTACTTC	CASRLTGIVGTQYF
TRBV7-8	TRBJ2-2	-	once	TGTGCCAGCAGCTTATGGGGGGTGATAAGCACCGGGGAGCTGTTTTTT	CASSLWGVISTGELFF
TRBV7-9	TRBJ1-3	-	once	TGTGCCAGCAGCTCGCCGGGGGGCAATCGAAACACCATATATTTT	CASSSPGGNRNTIYF
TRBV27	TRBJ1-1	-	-	TGTGCCAGCAGTTTTTTTGTTAGCACTGAAGCTTTCTTT	CASSFFVSTEAFF
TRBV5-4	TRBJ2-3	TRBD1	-	TGTGCCAGCAGCCTCTCCCTGGACAGGGCGGGAGATACGCAGTATTTT	CASSLSLDRAGDTQYF
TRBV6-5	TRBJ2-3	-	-	TGTGCCAGCAGTGCACAGCGCACAGATACGCAGTATTTT	CASSAQRTDTQYF
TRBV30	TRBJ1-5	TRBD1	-	TGTGCCTGGAGCCTAACAGGGGAAATTAATCAGCCCCAGCATTTT	CAWSLTGEINQPQHF
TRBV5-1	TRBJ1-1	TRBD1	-	TGCGCCAGCAGCTTGGCTACCGGCGGACAGGGGTTCGATATTGTTGACACTGAAGCTTTCTTT	CASSLATGGQGFDIVDTEAFF
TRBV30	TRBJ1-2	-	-	TGTGCCTGGAGTGTACTCTCGGGTTCTGGCTACACCTTC	CAWSVLSGSGYTF
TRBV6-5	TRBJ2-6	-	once	TGTGCCAGCAGTTATACAGGGTCTGGGGCCAACGTCCTGACTTTC	CASSYTGSGANVLTF
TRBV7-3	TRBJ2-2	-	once	TGTGCCAGCACCCACTCGAACACCGGGGAGCTGTTTTTT	CASTHSNTGELFF
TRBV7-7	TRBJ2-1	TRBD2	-	TGTGCTAGCAGCCCCGAGCGGGGGCTATTAAATGAGCAGTTCTTC	CASSPERGLLNEQFF